This T cell receptor (beta chain) appears in the sequencing data of a study of blood T cell repertoires in COVID-19. Study in general: Sites across the United States, Italy and Spain contributed samples from acute and convalescent COVID-19. T cells, B-cell-depleted T cells, or PBMCs supplied cDNA or gDNA.

TCRdb's table, derived via immunoSEQ multiplex PCR, lists solely in-frame clones and lacks some. The profile shows about 240,000 clones, about three quarters of them singletons. Trimming took 6 bases from V and 10 from J, leaving 15 bases between them. There are 12 residues in the CDR3. Germline CDR1 MDHEN, CDR2 SYDVKM. The sample was peripheral blood. This TCR came from a woman at least 80 years old with acute or convalescent COVID-19. This chain connects TRBV28 to TRBJ1-1; D is unresolved. CDR3 loop: CASSYGRLAAFF. CDR3 nucleotide sequence: TGTGCCAGCAGCTACGGACGGCTAGCAGCTTTCTTT.